The 5 T cell receptor beta chains below come from one sample, sequenced in a study of blood T cell repertoires in COVID-19 (dated by TCRdb to the early 2020s). The library relied on the immunoSEQ multiplex PCR assay. The clones in this table, taken by TCRdb from immuneACCESS, are in-frame only. Not every clone is retained; where verified, under half of the shortfall comes from an unresolved V gene, and the cause of the rest is unknown. This sample lists about 200,000 clones; around 80% were detected once. Jointly, the top ten make up 4.5% to 7% of the sample. The sequencing sample was made of peripheral blood. Source of these receptors: a woman in her 70s with acute or convalescent COVID-19.

V gene TRBV7-9 combines with J gene TRBJ2-7; D is perhaps TRBD2 (5 bases). Germline CDR1 is SEHNR and CDR2 is FQNEAQ (reference sequence). The CDR3 sequence is 18 residues long. Trimming removed 1 base from V and 5 bases from J, with 24 bases in between. CDR3: CASSLGSGGKTYPHEQYF. In DNA, the CDR3 is TGTGCCAGCAGCTTAGGAAGCGGTGGGAAGACATATCCCCACGAGCAGTACTTC. Filled out from reference TRBV7-9 and TRBJ2-7, the complete variable domain reads DTGVSQNPRHKITKRGQNVTFRCDPISEHNRLYWYRQTLGQGPEFLTYFQNEAQLEKSRLLSDRFSAERPKGSFSTLEIQRTEQGDSAMYLCASSLGSGGKTYPHEQYFGPGTRLTVT.

The genes are TRBV9 and TRBJ1-2, with D possibly being TRBD1 (6 bases). V was trimmed by 0 bases and J by 0 bases, leaving 9 bases between them. Looked up from germline, CDR1 is SGDLS and CDR2 is YYNGEE. The CDR3 contains 15 residues. This chain's CDR3 is CASSVGTGTNYGYTF. The CDR3 DNA is TGTGCCAGCAGCGTAGGTACAGGGACTAACTATGGCTACACCTTC. The whole variable domain, filled in from reference TRBV9 and TRBJ1-2, reads DSGVTQTPKHLITATGQRVTLRCSPRSGDLSVYWYQQSLDQGLQFLIQYYNGEERAKGNILERFSAQQFPDLHSELNLSSLELGDSALYFCASSVGTGTNYGYTFGSGTRLTVV.

This clone was detected only a few times. This chain joins TRBV30 and TRBJ1-6; the D gene is possibly TRBD1 (5 bases). The germline V gene has CDR1 GTSNPN and CDR2 SVGIG (reference sequence). Trimming took 4 bases from V and 7 from J, leaving 14 bases between them. This CDR3 has 14 residues. CDR3: CAWKAGVGNSPLHF. Written as DNA, the CDR3 is TGTGCCTGGAAGGCGGGGGTTGGGAATTCACCCCTCCACTTT.

The chain couples TRBV2 to TRBJ2-2, with 9 bases lining up with TRBD1. Germline CDR1 SNHLY, CDR2 FYNNEI. The CDR3 has 16 residues. Germline trimming cut 6 bases from V and 5 bases from J; bases unmatched to any gene: 10. The CDR3 loop is CASRKQGAFGTGELFF. The CDR3 DNA sequence: TGTGCCAGCAGGAAACAGGGGGCCTTTGGGACCGGGGAGCTGTTTTTT.

V and J are TRBV5-4 and TRBJ1-1; 7 bases line up with TRBD1. Germline V gene lookup returns CDR1 SGHNT and CDR2 YYREEE (reference sequence). The V gene end was trimmed by 4 bases and the J gene end by 1 base; junction bases not matched to a gene: 7. This CDR3 spans 15 amino acids. For the CDR3, the DNA is TGTGCCAGCAGCCCCCGGGACAGAGAGAACACTGAAGCTTTCTTT. It translates to CASSPRDRENTEAFF.